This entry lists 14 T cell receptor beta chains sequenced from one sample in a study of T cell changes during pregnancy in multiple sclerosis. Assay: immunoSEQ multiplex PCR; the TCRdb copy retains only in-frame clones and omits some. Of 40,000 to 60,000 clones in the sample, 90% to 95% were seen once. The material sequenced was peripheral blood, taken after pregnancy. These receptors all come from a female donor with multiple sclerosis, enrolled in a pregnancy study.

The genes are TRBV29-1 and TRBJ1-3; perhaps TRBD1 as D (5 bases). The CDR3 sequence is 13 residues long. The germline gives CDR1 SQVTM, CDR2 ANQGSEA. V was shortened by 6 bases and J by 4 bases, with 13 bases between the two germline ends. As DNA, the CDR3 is TGCAGCGTGAGCCAGGGAGGAGGAAACACCATATATTTT. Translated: CSVSQGGGNTIYF. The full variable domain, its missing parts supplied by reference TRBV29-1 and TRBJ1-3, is SAVISQKPSRDICQRGTSLTIQCQVDSQVTMMFWYRQQPGQSLTLIATANQGSEATYESGFVIDKFPISRPNLTFSTLTVSNMSPEDSSIYLCSVSQGGGNTIYFGEGSWLTVV.

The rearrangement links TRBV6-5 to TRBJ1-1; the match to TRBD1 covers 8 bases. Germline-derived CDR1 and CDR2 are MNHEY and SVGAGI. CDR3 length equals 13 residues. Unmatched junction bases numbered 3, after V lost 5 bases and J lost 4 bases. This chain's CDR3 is CASSTGQGTEAFF. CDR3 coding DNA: TGTGCCAGCAGTACTGGACAGGGCACTGAAGCTTTCTTT.

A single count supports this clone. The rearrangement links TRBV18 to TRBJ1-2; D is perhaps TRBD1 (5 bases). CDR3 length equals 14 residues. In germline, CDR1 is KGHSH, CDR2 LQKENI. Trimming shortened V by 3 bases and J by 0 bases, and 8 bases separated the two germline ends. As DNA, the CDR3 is TGTGCCAGCTCACCGGGGCAGACTAACTATGGCTACACCTTC. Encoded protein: CASSPGQTNYGYTF.

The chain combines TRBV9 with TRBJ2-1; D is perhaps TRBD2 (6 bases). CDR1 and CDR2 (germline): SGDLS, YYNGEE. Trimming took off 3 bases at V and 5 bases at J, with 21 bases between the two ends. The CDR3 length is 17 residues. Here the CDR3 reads CASSGTREGTSDNEQFF. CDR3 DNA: TGTGCCAGCAGCGGGACTCGCGAGGGGACTTCGGACAATGAGCAGTTCTTC.

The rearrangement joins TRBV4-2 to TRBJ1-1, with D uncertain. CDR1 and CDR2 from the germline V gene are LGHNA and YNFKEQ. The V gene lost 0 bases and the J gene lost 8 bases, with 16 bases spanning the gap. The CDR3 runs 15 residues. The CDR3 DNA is TGTGCCAGCAGCCAAGACCCTCCAGGTGTTCGGGAAGCTTTCTTT. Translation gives CASSQDPPGVREAFF.

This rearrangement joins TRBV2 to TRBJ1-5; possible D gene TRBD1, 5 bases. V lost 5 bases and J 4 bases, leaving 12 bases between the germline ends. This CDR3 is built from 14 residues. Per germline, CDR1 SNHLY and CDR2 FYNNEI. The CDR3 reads CASSLGRTNQPQHF. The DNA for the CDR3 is TGTGCCAGCAGTCTAGGACGGACAAATCAGCCCCAGCATTTT.

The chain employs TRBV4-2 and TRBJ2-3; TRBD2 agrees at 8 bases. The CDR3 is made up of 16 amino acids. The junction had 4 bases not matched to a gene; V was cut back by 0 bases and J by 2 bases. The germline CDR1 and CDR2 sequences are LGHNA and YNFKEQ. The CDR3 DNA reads TGTGCCAGCAGCCAAGAGGGCGGGGGGTTCACAGATACGCAGTATTTT. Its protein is CASSQEGGGFTDTQYF.

The CDR3 is CASSWDRGYNEQFF. CDR3 in DNA: TGTGCCAGCAGCTGGGACAGGGGCTACAATGAGCAGTTCTTC. V gene TRBV11-2 combines with J gene TRBJ2-1, with 10 bases fitting TRBD1. Looked up from germline, CDR1 is SGHAT and CDR2 is FQNNGV. CDR3 length: 14 amino acids. The ends lost 4 bases at V and 3 bases at J; junction bases unmatched: 0.

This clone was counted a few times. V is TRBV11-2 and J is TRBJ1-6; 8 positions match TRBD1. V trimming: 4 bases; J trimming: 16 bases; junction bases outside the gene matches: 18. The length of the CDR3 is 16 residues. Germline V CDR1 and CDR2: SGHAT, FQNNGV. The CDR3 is CASSSDREFPVSFLHF. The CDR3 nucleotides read TGTGCCAGCAGCTCGGACAGGGAATTCCCCGTTTCGTTTCTCCACTTT.

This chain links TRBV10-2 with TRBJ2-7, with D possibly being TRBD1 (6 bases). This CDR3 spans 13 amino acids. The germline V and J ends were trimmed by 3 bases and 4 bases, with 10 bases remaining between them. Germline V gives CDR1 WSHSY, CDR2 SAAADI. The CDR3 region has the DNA TGCGCCAGCAGTGAAGGGGACACTTACGAGCAGTACTTC. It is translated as CASSEGDTYEQYF.

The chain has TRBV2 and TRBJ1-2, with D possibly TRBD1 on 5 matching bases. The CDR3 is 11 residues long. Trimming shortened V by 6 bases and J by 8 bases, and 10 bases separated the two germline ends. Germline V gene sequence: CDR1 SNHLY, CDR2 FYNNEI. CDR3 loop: CASRQPGGYTF. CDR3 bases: TGTGCCAGCAGGCAACCAGGGGGCTACACCTTC.

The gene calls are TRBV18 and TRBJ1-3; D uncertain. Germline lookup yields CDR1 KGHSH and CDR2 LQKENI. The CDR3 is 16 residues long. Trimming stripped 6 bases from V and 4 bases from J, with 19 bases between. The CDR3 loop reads CASSPLFEGSGNTIYF. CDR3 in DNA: TGTGCCAGCTCTCCGCTTTTTGAGGGATCAGGAAACACCATATATTTT. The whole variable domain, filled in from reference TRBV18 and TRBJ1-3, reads NAGVMQNPRHLVRRRGQEARLRCSPMKGHSHVYWYRQLPEEGLKFMVYLQKENIIDESGMPKERFSAEFPKEGPSILRIQQVVRGDSAAYFCASSPLFEGSGNTIYFGEGSWLTVV.

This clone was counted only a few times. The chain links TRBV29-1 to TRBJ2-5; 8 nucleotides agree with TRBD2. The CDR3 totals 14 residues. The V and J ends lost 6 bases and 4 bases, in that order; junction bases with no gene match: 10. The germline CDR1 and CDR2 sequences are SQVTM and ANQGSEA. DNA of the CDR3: TGCAGCGTCGGGGGGGGCCGGGGATCAGAGACCCAGTACTTC. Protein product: CSVGGGRGSETQYF.

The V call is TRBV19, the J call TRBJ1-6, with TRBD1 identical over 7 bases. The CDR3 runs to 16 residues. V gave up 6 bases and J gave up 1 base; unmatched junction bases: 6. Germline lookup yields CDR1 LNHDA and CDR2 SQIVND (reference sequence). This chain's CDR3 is CASSDRAPSYNSPLHF. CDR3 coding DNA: TGTGCCAGTAGCGACAGGGCGCCATCCTATAATTCACCCCTCCACTTT.